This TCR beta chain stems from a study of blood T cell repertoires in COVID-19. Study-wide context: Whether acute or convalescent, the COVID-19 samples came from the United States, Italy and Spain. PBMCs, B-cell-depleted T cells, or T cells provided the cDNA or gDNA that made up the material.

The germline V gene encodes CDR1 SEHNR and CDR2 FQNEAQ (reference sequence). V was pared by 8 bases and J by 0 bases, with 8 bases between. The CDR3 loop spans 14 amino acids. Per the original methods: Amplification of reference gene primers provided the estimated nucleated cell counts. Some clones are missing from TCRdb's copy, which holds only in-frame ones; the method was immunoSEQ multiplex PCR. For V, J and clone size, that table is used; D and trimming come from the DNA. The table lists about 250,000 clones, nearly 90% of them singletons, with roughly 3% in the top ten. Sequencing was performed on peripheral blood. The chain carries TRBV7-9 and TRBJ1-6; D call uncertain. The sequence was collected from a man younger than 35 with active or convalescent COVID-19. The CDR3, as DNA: TGTGCCAGCCTGGGGAGCTCCTATAATTCACCCCTCCACTTT. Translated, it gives CASLGSSYNSPLHF.